The clone carrying this TCR beta chain was seen only once. This sample is part of a study of blood T cell repertoires in COVID-19. Study summary: T cells, B-cell-depleted T cells, or PBMCs supplied cDNA or gDNA.

The CDR3 length is 13 residues. V dropped 6 bases and J dropped 0 bases, with 8 bases sitting between them. Germline CDR1 is SGHTA and CDR2 is FQGTGA. Here immunoSEQ multiplex PCR was the method, and the copy in TCRdb shows in-frame clones only, minus some. This table has about 130,000 clones, about 78% appearing once. The chain employs TRBV7-3 and TRBJ2-5; tentative D call: TRBD2 (6 bases). The sequencing input was peripheral blood. The TCR sequence derives from a man aged 60 to 69 who had recovered from COVID-19. The CDR3 DNA follows: TGTGCCAGCAGGGAGGGGAACCAAGAGACCCAGTACTTC. Its translation is CASREGNQETQYF.